These 18 T cell receptor beta chains were sequenced from one sample in a study of T cell changes during pregnancy in multiple sclerosis (dated by TCRdb to about 2019). Library method: the immunoSEQ multiplex PCR assay. Here the immuneACCESS table is served through TCRdb, limited to in-frame sequences with V and J called. Missing clones are a known gap in these copies; in checked studies unresolved V genes cover under half, and the rest lacks a known reason. The table for this sample lists 56,000 or so clones; less than 90% of them were counted only once. About 0.4% of the sample belongs to the ten largest clones. The sequencing here drew on CD4+ T cells from peripheral blood mononuclear cells, taken in the third trimester of pregnancy. These receptors came from a female donor with multiple sclerosis, enrolled in a pregnancy study.

The J gene is TRBJ2-3, the V gene TRBV11-3; TRBD1 matches at 9 bases. The length of the CDR3 is 13 residues. Germline assignment: CDR1 SGHNT and CDR2 YENEEA. The junction had 7 bases not matched to a gene; V was cut back by 6 bases and J by 9 bases. The CDR3 loop is CASSPGTGRTQYF. Written as DNA, the CDR3 is TGTGCCAGCAGTCCCGGGACAGGGAGAACGCAGTATTTT.

The chain combines TRBV10-3 with TRBJ1-1; tentatively, D is TRBD1 (5 bases). V was shortened by 6 bases and J by 0 bases, with 11 bases between the two germline ends. In germline, CDR1 is ENHRY, CDR2 SYGVKD. CDR3 length equals 14 residues. The CDR3 DNA reads as TGTGCCATCAGGCGGGAGGGGTTGAACACTGAAGCTTTCTTT. It translates to CAIRREGLNTEAFF.

The rearrangement links TRBV19 to TRBJ2-7; TRBD1 matches at 8 bases. The germline V gene has CDR1 LNHDA and CDR2 SQIVND (reference sequence). J gave up 7 bases and V 4 bases, and 9 bases lay outside the gene matches. The CDR3 extends over 14 amino acids. The CDR3 spells CASSTLGQGGEQYF. The CDR3 nucleotides are TGTGCCAGTAGTACACTCGGACAGGGCGGGGAGCAGTACTTC. The whole variable domain, remainder taken from reference TRBV19 and TRBJ2-7, is DGGITQSPKYLFRKEGQNVTLSCEQNLNHDAMYWYRQDPGQGLRLIYYSQIVNDFQKGDIAEGYSVSREKKESFPLTVTSAQKNPTAFYLCASSTLGQGGEQYFGPGTRLTVT.

The chain joins TRBV7-9 to TRBJ2-1; no definite D call. The CDR3 runs to 11 residues. V lost 6 bases, J lost 2 bases, and 2 bases lay in between. The germline CDR1 and CDR2 sequences are SEHNR and FQNEAQ (reference sequence). The CDR3 protein is CASSTYNEQFF. In DNA, the CDR3 is TGTGCCAGCAGTACCTACAATGAGCAGTTCTTC.

The CDR3 region is CASRKTGVDSGYTF. The DNA of the CDR3 is TGTGCCAGCAGAAAGACAGGGGTCGATAGTGGCTACACCTTC. This rearrangement joins TRBV6-6 to TRBJ1-2; 8 positions match TRBD1. This CDR3 spans 14 amino acids. Trimming removed 6 bases from V and 7 bases from J; junction bases left unmatched: 10. The germline V gene has CDR1 MNHNY and CDR2 SVGAGI (reference sequence).

The CDR3 DNA reads TGCAGCGTTGACCCCATCAACAGGTCCCCTTACGTCGGTGGCTACACCTTC. Translation: CSVDPINRSPYVGGYTF. The V gene is TRBV29-1, the J gene TRBJ1-2; D possibly corresponds to TRBD1 (5 bases). V was clipped by 3 bases and J by 7 bases, with 27 bases between them. CDR3 length: 17 residues. Germline CDR1 and CDR2: SQVTM and ANQGSEA.

This chain joins TRBV4-1 and TRBJ2-7; weak D call: TRBD1 (5 bases). In germline, CDR1 is MGHRA, CDR2 YSYEKL. The V end was cut by 0 bases, the J end by 10 bases, with 13 bases between. The CDR3 extends over 13 amino acids. CDR3 region: CASSQDRAQTQYF. CDR3 DNA sequence: TGCGCCAGCAGCCAAGACAGGGCCCAAACTCAGTACTTC.

This CDR3 reads CASSLWGQVSSGANVLTF. CDR3 bases: TGCGCCAGCAGCTTATGGGGGCAGGTCTCCTCTGGGGCCAACGTCCTGACTTTC. The rearrangement joins TRBV5-1 to TRBJ2-6, with D possibly TRBD1 on 6 matching bases. The V gene's germline CDR1 is SGHRS and CDR2 YFSETQ. V was trimmed by 2 bases and J by 0 bases, leaving 15 bases between them. CDR3 size: 18 residues.

The chain recombines TRBV18 with TRBJ1-4; 7 bases line up with TRBD1. The CDR3 consists of 14 residues. Germline-derived CDR1 and CDR2 are KGHSH and LQKENI. Losses at the gene ends were 3 bases for V and 6 bases for J; bases not matched to a gene: 4. The CDR3 coding sequence is TGTGCCAGCTCACCCGGGACAGCTGATGAAAAACTGTTTTTT. It is translated as CASSPGTADEKLFF.

V gene TRBV4-2 combines with J gene TRBJ1-2; D is possibly TRBD1 (6 bases). The germline V and J ends were trimmed by 0 bases and 8 bases, with 13 bases remaining between them. This CDR3 comprises 14 residues. Germline CDR1 is LGHNA and CDR2 is YNFKEQ. Here the CDR3 DNA reads TGTGCCAGCAGCCAAGATCGGGGGGCGGGAGGCTACACCTTC. This sequence encodes CASSQDRGAGGYTF.

This sequence joins TRBV29-1 and TRBJ2-1, with D perhaps TRBD2 (7 bases). Germline V gene lookup returns CDR1 SQVTM and CDR2 ANQGSEA. The CDR3 consists of 16 residues. V was clipped by 8 bases and J by 0 bases, with 20 bases between them. The CDR3 spells CSPEGGEQSSYNEQFF. CDR3 DNA: TGCAGCCCCGAGGGGGGGGAACAGAGCTCCTACAATGAGCAGTTCTTC.

This chain links TRBV27 with TRBJ2-1; tentatively, D is TRBD1 (5 bases). Germline loops: CDR1 MNHEY, CDR2 SMNVEV (reference sequence). Trimming stripped 2 bases from V and 0 bases from J, with 14 bases between. This CDR3 has 17 amino acids. The CDR3 region is CASSLRQGRSSYNEQFF. The DNA for the CDR3 is TGTGCCAGCAGTTTAAGGCAGGGTCGAAGCTCCTACAATGAGCAGTTCTTC.

The chain uses TRBV7-9 and TRBJ2-7, with TRBD2 matching over 8 bases. The germline V gene encodes CDR1 SEHNR and CDR2 FQNEAQ (reference sequence). The CDR3 has 14 residues. V lost 3 bases to trimming and J lost 2 bases; unmatched junction nucleotides: 3. CDR3 bases: TGTGCCAGCAGCTTTGCGGGGGGTACCTACGAGCAGTACTTC. Amino acids: CASSFAGGTYEQYF.

The V call is TRBV6-5, the J call TRBJ2-7, with 8 bases aligning to TRBD2. With 0 bases clipped from V and 2 bases from J, the junction kept 3 bases outside the gene matches. The germline CDR1 and CDR2 sequences are MNHEY and SVGAGI. This CDR3 has 15 residues. Here the CDR3 reads CASSYSLAGAYEQYF. Here the CDR3 DNA reads TGTGCCAGCAGTTACTCTCTAGCGGGTGCCTACGAGCAGTACTTC.

The CDR3 loop reads CASSLAPSGAEKLFF. The CDR3 coding sequence is TGCGCCAGCAGCTTGGCCCCCAGTGGAGCTGAAAAACTGTTTTTT. V gene TRBV5-1 combines with J gene TRBJ1-4; D remains ambiguous. CDR1 and CDR2 (germline): SGHRS, YFSETQ. CDR3 size: 15 residues. The V gene lost 0 bases and the J gene lost 7 bases, with 13 bases spanning the gap.

J is TRBJ1-1 and V is TRBV5-1, with 8 bases lining up with TRBD1. Trimming cost V 3 bases and J 5 bases; bases outside gene matches: 3. Germline V gene lookup returns CDR1 SGHRS and CDR2 YFSETQ. This CDR3 region has 13 residues. CDR3 amino acids: CASSSTGGTEAFF. CDR3 nucleotide sequence: TGCGCCAGCAGCTCTACAGGGGGGACTGAAGCTTTCTTT.

J is TRBJ1-5 and V is TRBV30, with D possibly TRBD1 on 6 matching bases. Trimming shortened V by 1 base and J by 0 bases, and 13 bases separated the two germline ends. CDR1 is GTSNPN, CDR2 SVGIG, per germline (reference sequence). The CDR3 length is 16 residues. CDR3: CAWSARQEYSNQPQHF. CDR3 bases: TGTGCCTGGAGTGCTAGACAGGAATATAGCAATCAGCCCCAGCATTTT.

CDR3 bases: TGTGCCAGCTCACCTTACGGTTCGGGTTATGCCTACGAGCAGTACTTC. This gives the protein CASSPYGSGYAYEQYF. V usage is TRBV18 and J usage is TRBJ2-7; D is unclear. Germline V lookup: CDR1 KGHSH, CDR2 LQKENI. The CDR3 length is 16 residues. Trimming pared 3 bases from V and 2 bases from J, leaving 17 bases between.